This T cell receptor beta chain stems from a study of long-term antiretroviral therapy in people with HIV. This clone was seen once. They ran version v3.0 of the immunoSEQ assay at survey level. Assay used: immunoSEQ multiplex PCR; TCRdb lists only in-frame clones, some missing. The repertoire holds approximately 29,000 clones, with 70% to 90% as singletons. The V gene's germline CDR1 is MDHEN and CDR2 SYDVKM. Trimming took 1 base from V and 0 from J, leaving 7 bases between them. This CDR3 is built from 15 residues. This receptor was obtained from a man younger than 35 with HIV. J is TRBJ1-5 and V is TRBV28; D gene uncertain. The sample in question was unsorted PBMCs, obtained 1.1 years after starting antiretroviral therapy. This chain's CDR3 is CASSLLARSNQPQHF. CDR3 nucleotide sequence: TGTGCCAGCAGTTTATTGGCGCGTAGCAATCAGCCCCAGCATTTT.